Each of the 2 T cell receptor beta chains below was sequenced from the same sample in a study of shared clonotypes between healthy human individuals. Some clones are missing from TCRdb's copy, which holds only in-frame ones; the method was immunoSEQ multiplex PCR. The table includes 85,000 to 100,000 clones, roughly two thirds detected once. The sequenced material came from memory CD8+ T cells sorted from blood. Noted subset: CD45RO+ cells pooled with CCR7-negative TemRA cells. The receptors here all came from a man aged 25 to 40 in good health.

In this sample, this clone turned up a few times. The V call is TRBV19, the J call TRBJ2-1, with D possibly matching TRBD1 (5 bases). Looked up from germline, CDR1 is LNHDA and CDR2 is SQIVND (reference sequence). Trimming removed 5 bases at V and 0 bases at J, with 11 bases between. The CDR3 length is 15 residues. DNA of the CDR3: TGTGCCAGTAGTGTGTGGGGCAACTCCTACAATGAGCAGTTCTTC. Amino acids: CASSVWGNSYNEQFF.

This rearrangement joins TRBV11-2 to TRBJ2-2, with 9 bases lining up with TRBD2. V lost 4 bases to trimming and J lost 8 bases; unmatched junction nucleotides: 11. CDR3 length equals 16 residues. The germline CDR1 and CDR2 sequences are SGHAT and FQNNGV. CDR3 loop: CASSSIPGLASGELFF. For the CDR3, the DNA is TGTGCCAGCAGCTCAATACCGGGACTAGCTTCGGGGGAGCTGTTTTTT. Complete variable domain (other parts from reference TRBV11-2 and TRBJ2-2): EAGVAQSPRYKIIEKRQSVAFWCNPISGHATLYWYQQILGQGPKLLIQFQNNGVVDDSQLPKDRFSAERLKGVDSTLKIQPAKLEDSAVYLCASSSIPGLASGELFFGEGSRLTVL.